The sequence of this T cell receptor beta chain was determined in a study of spatial heterogeneity in lung cancer. This clonotype was found many times. The antigen remains unidentified. As an off-target read in a library built for alpha chains, this beta chain has a frequency of little significance. Germline V gives CDR1 SGHAT, CDR2 FQDESV (reference sequence). The CDR3 totals 14 residues. Trimming removed 4 bases from V and 5 bases from J; junction bases left unmatched: 0. TCRdb processed the 5' RACE reads anew with MiXCR; each CDR3 protein has one entry. The data contain roughly 10,000 distinct CDR3 sequences, 6% to 8% of them singletons. The time point: sample taken at primary tumor resection. Study outcomes and limitations: Tumor mutation counts were tracked by expanded intratumoral alpha and beta TCR counts.

This chain joins TRBV11-1 and TRBJ2-1, with 12 bases fitting TRBD1. Sequencing used lung tumor tissue, obtained at surgery. The clonotype originates from a female donor with early-stage non-small cell lung cancer. Here the CDR3 reads CASSWDRGHNEQFF. DNA for the CDR3: TGTGCCAGCAGCTGGGACAGGGGGCACAATGAGCAGTTCTTC.